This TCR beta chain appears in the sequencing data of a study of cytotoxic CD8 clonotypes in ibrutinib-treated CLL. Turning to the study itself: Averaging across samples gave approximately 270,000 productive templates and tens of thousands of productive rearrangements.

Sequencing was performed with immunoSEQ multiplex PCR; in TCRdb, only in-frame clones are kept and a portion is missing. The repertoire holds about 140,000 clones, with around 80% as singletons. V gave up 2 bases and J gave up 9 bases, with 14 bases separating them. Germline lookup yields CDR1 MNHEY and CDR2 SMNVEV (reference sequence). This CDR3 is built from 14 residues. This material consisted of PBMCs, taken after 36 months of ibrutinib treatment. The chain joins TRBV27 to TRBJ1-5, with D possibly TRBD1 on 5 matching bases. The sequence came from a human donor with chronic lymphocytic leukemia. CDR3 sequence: CASSLMSGPGPQHF. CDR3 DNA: TGTGCCAGCAGTTTAATGTCAGGGCCTGGGCCCCAGCATTTT.